One and the same sample provided the 5 T cell receptor beta chains below, sequenced in a study of shared clonotypes between healthy human individuals. Only in-frame clones appear in the TCRdb table, and some are missing; sequencing was by immunoSEQ multiplex PCR. The sample shows around 1.1 million clones, 70% to 85% of them seen only once. Sequencing input: memory CD4+ T cells from PBMCs. As for subset: CD45RA-negative fraction. These receptors were obtained from a man aged 18 to 30 in good health. Some clones in this sample may be carry-over from other donors' samples.

This clone was seen only a few times. This chain connects TRBV4-3 to TRBJ1-4; D gene uncertain. From germline, CDR1 is LGHNA and CDR2 YSLEER. The CDR3 runs to 16 residues. V shed 0 bases and J shed 6 bases, with 14 bases lying between them. This CDR3 is CASSQDMSADYEKLFF. The CDR3 DNA reads TGCGCCAGCAGCCAAGATATGTCAGCGGACTATGAAAAACTGTTTTTT.

The genes are TRBV2 and TRBJ1-5; D is unclear. This CDR3 spans 11 amino acids. Deletions cut 6 bases from V and 6 bases from J, with 6 bases between. Germline V CDR1 and CDR2: SNHLY, FYNNEI. The CDR3 is CASRNGQPQHF. For the CDR3, the DNA is TGTGCCAGCAGGAATGGTCAGCCCCAGCATTTT. Drawing the rest from reference TRBV2 and TRBJ1-5, the complete variable domain is EPEVTQTPSHQVTQMGQEVILRCVPISNHLYFYWYRQILGQKVEFLVSFYNNEISEKSEIFDDQFSVERPDGSNFTLKIRSTKLEDSAMYFCASRNGQPQHFGDGTRLSIL.

This clone came up once. The chain joins TRBV5-1 to TRBJ2-5; tentative D call: TRBD1 (5 bases). The V end was cut by 4 bases, the J end by 0 bases, with 16 bases between. Germline values: CDR1 SGHRS, CDR2 YFSETQ. The CDR3 totals 16 residues. The CDR3, as DNA: TGCGCCAGCAGCGCAACAGGTCTATTGTACCAAGAGACCCAGTACTTC. Amino acids: CASSATGLLYQETQYF.

This clone was recorded once. The genes are TRBV5-8 and TRBJ2-3; 10 nucleotides line up with TRBD2. This CDR3 has 15 amino acids. CDR1 is SGHTS and CDR2 is YDEGEE in the germline V gene. Trimming took 4 bases from V and 6 from J; bases not matched to a gene: 8. The CDR3 sequence is CASSPSGRAADTQYF. The CDR3 bases are TGTGCCAGCAGCCCAAGCGGGAGGGCCGCTGATACGCAGTATTTT.

The genes are TRBV9 and TRBJ2-2, with TRBD2 matching 9 bases. The CDR3 length is 15 residues. With 7 bases clipped from V and 7 bases from J, the junction kept 11 bases outside the gene matches. Germline V gives CDR1 SGDLS, CDR2 YYNGEE. The CDR3 is CASSVAGARDGELFF. The CDR3 DNA sequence: TGTGCCAGCTCCGTAGCGGGGGCGCGGGACGGGGAGCTGTTTTTT.